The clone carrying this TCR beta chain came up many times. The CDR3 sequence is 14 residues long. Germline V CDR1 and CDR2: SGHRS, YFSETQ. The ends lost 6 bases at V and 1 base at J; junction bases unmatched: 3. TCRdb redid the calling of the RT-PCR reads with MiXCR, one entry per CDR3 protein. The sample consists of about 570,000 distinct CDR3 sequences, approximately 10% of them appearing once. The data were obtained in a study of response to subunit inactivated influenza vaccine. These same records also appear under a second study, on T cells expressing NK-cell markers. That study reports: Researchers built TCR beta cDNA using 5'RACE template switching with UMIs. Repertoire data for TCR beta were derived from sorted T cells (CD3+CD56+NKG2C+, CD3+CD56+NKG2C- and CD3+CD56-NKG2C+). Roughly 1.0-7.0% of CD8+ T cells in several donors belonged to dominant NKG2C+ clonotypes.

The starting material was PBMCs from blood, obtained on the day of vaccination. The origin of this receptor is a man aged 50-59 years who received an inactivated influenza vaccine. V usage is TRBV5-1 and J usage is TRBJ2-1, with 8 bases lining up with TRBD2. The DNA for the CDR3 is TGCGCCAGCAATAGCGGGACATCCTACAATGAGCAGTTCTTC. It yields the protein CASNSGTSYNEQFF.